This TCR beta chain originates from a study of blood T cell repertoires in COVID-19. The V and J ends lost 3 bases and 0 bases, in that order; junction bases with no gene match: 8. The germline V gene encodes CDR1 GTSNPN and CDR2 SVGIG (reference sequence). The CDR3 covers 16 residues. Participants were placed into cohorts based on the clinical history they reported. Two negative PCRs, clearance, or symptom resolution had been documented for recovered Cohort 3 donors. TCRdb's table, derived via immunoSEQ multiplex PCR, lists solely in-frame clones and lacks some. The data contain a few hundred thousand clones, more than 75% of them singletons.

The origin of this receptor is a woman younger than 35 who had recovered from COVID-19. The genes are TRBV30 and TRBJ2-1; 7 bases are shared with TRBD2. Material: PBMCs or T cells enriched from blood (not recorded which). The CDR3 nucleotides read TGTGCCTGGAGGGGGAGGGGCCTGAGCTCCTACAATGAGCAGTTCTTC. Protein sequence: CAWRGRGLSSYNEQFF. The variable domain in full, with the rest retrieved from reference TRBV30 and TRBJ2-1, is SQTIHQWPATLVQPVGSPLSLECTVEGTSNPNLYWYRQAAGRGLQLLFYSVGIGQISSEVPQNLSASRPQDRQFILSSKKLLLSDSGFYLCAWRGRGLSSYNEQFFGPGTRLTVL.